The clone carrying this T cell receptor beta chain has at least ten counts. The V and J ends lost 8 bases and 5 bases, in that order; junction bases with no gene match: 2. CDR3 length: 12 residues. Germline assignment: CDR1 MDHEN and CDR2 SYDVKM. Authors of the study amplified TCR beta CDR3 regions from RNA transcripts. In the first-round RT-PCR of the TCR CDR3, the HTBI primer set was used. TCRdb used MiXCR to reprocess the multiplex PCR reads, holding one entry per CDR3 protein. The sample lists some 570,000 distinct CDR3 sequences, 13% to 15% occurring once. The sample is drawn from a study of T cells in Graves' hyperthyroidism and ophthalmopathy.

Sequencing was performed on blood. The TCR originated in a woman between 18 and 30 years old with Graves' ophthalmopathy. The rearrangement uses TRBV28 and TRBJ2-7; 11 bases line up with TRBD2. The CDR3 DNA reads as TGTGCCAGCTCGGGACTAGCGGACGAGCAGTACTTC. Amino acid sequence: CASSGLADEQYF.